This entry lists 28 T cell receptor beta chains sequenced from one sample in a study of blood T cell repertoires in COVID-19. Repertoires were generated with immunoSEQ multiplex PCR, while TCRdb's copy carries only in-frame clones and drops some. The sample shows about 480,000 clones, roughly 88% of them seen only once. The sample taken for sequencing was PBMCs or T cells enriched from blood (not recorded which). The receptor source for this set is a woman between 35 and 50 years old who had recovered from COVID-19.

The chain combines TRBV27 with TRBJ1-2, with 7 bases aligning to TRBD1. Germline trimming cut 0 bases from V and 3 bases from J; bases unmatched to any gene: 4. This CDR3 has 15 amino acids. Germline V gene sequence: CDR1 MNHEY, CDR2 SMNVEV (reference sequence). The DNA for the CDR3 is TGTGCCAGCAGTTTATCCCCGGACAGGCACTATGGCTACACCTTC. Translation gives CASSLSPDRHYGYTF.

The V gene is TRBV11-3, the J gene TRBJ2-1, with D possibly matching TRBD1 (6 bases). CDR3 length: 13 amino acids. Trimming removed 5 bases at V and 5 bases at J, with 10 bases between. Germline V CDR1 and CDR2: SGHNT, YENEEA. The CDR3 protein is CASSPGTNNEQFF. DNA for the CDR3: TGTGCCAGCAGCCCCGGGACAAACAATGAGCAGTTCTTC.

J is TRBJ2-7 and V is TRBV15; D perhaps matches TRBD2 (6 bases). This CDR3 comprises 13 residues. V was trimmed by 3 bases and J by 2 bases, leaving 8 bases between them. Germline CDR1 LNHNV, CDR2 YYDKDF (reference sequence). CDR3 amino acids: CATSRGGTYEQYF. The CDR3 coding sequence is TGTGCCACCAGCAGGGGGGGAACCTACGAGCAGTACTTC.

The rearrangement links TRBV7-2 to TRBJ2-7, with D perhaps TRBD1 (7 bases). The germline V and J ends were trimmed by 1 base and 3 bases, with 22 bases remaining between them. CDR1 is SGHTA and CDR2 is FQGNSA in the germline V gene. The CDR3 consists of 18 residues. CDR3 sequence reads: CASSLVGSTGDSFYEQYF. The CDR3 nucleotides are TGTGCCAGCAGCTTAGTCGGTTCTACGGGGGACAGTTTCTACGAGCAGTACTTC.

The chain has TRBV7-9 and TRBJ2-3; D gene ambiguous. CDR3 length: 15 amino acids. The V gene lost 0 bases and the J gene lost 0 bases, with 7 bases spanning the gap. Germline-derived CDR1 and CDR2 are SEHNR and FQNEAQ (reference sequence). This CDR3 reads CASSLATTSTDTQYF. CDR3 bases: TGTGCCAGCAGCTTAGCGACGACTAGCACAGATACGCAGTATTTT.

This sequence joins TRBV7-6 and TRBJ2-7; weak D call: TRBD1 (5 bases). The CDR3 has 15 amino acids. Per the germline V gene, CDR1 is SGHVS and CDR2 is FNYEAQ. V lost 5 bases and J 5 bases, leaving 19 bases between the germline ends. The CDR3 DNA reads as TGTGCCAGCAGCCCCCAGGTGGGGCAGGACAACGAGCAGTACTTC. It specifies CASSPQVGQDNEQYF.

The chain employs TRBV3-1 (or the pseudogene TRBV3-2) and TRBJ2-2, with 10 bases lining up with TRBD2. There are 19 residues in the CDR3. Germline values: CDR1 LGHDT, CDR2 YNNKEL (reference sequence). With 0 bases clipped from V and 0 bases from J, the junction kept 7 bases outside the gene matches. The CDR3 nucleotides read TGTGCCAGCAGCCAAGATTTGGGTAGCGGGAGGCCGAACACCGGGGAGCTGTTTTTT. Its protein is CASSQDLGSGRPNTGELFF.

The chain uses TRBV19 and TRBJ2-1; tentatively, D is TRBD2 (6 bases). The CDR3 consists of 15 residues. CDR1 and CDR2 from the germline V gene are LNHDA and SQIVND (reference sequence). V lost 5 bases, J lost 3 bases, and 14 bases lay in between. The CDR3 spells CASSPRPGDYNEQFF. The CDR3, as DNA: TGTGCCAGTAGTCCCCGTCCGGGAGACTACAATGAGCAGTTCTTC.

The J gene is TRBJ1-5, the V gene TRBV19, with TRBD1 as a possible D gene (5 bases). V was clipped by 7 bases and J by 9 bases, with 13 bases between them. The germline V gene has CDR1 LNHDA and CDR2 SQIVND (reference sequence). This CDR3 contains 12 residues. The CDR3 spells CASKTGAAPQHF. The CDR3 nucleotides are TGTGCCAGTAAAACTGGGGCGGCGCCCCAGCATTTT.

This chain joins TRBV5-1 and TRBJ2-2; a weak D match, TRBD2 (5 bases). The V gene lost 0 bases and the J gene lost 6 bases, with 9 bases spanning the gap. Germline loops: CDR1 SGHRS, CDR2 YFSETQ. The CDR3 is made up of 14 amino acids. The CDR3 sequence is CASSLASEAGELFF. The CDR3, as DNA: TGCGCCAGCAGCTTGGCGTCGGAGGCCGGGGAGCTGTTTTTT.

The chain employs TRBV10-1 and TRBJ1-1; 7 positions agree with TRBD1. Germline-derived CDR1 and CDR2 are WNHNN and SYGVQD (reference sequence). The V gene end was trimmed by 6 bases and the J gene end by 4 bases; junction bases not matched to a gene: 5. There are 13 residues in the CDR3. The CDR3 DNA is TGCGCCAGCAGGACAGGGTACGGCACTGAAGCTTTCTTT. Translation gives CASRTGYGTEAFF.

This sequence joins TRBV4-3 and TRBJ2-4; D call uncertain. V dropped 0 bases and J dropped 0 bases, with 6 bases sitting between them. CDR3 length equals 15 residues. Per germline, CDR1 LGHNA and CDR2 YSLEER. The CDR3 spells CASSQEAVAKNIQYF. In nucleotides, the CDR3 is TGCGCCAGCAGCCAAGAGGCTGTAGCCAAAAACATTCAGTACTTC.

The chain recombines TRBV7-6 with TRBJ1-1; D uncertain. Trimming stripped 1 base from V and 4 bases from J, with 19 bases between. Looked up from germline, CDR1 is SGHVS and CDR2 is FNYEAQ. CDR3 length equals 17 residues. The CDR3 coding sequence is TGTGCCAGCAGCTTAGACGGGGATGACCGGGGTGGCACTGAAGCTTTCTTT. Its translation is CASSLDGDDRGGTEAFF.

This chain joins TRBV10-1 and TRBJ2-3; no clear D gene. The CDR3 has 12 residues. The germline V gene encodes CDR1 WNHNN and CDR2 SYGVQD (reference sequence). Trimming removed 3 bases from V and 4 bases from J, with 5 bases in between. This CDR3 reads CASSDRADTQYF. DNA of the CDR3: TGCGCCAGCAGTGACCGGGCAGATACGCAGTATTTT.

This chain uses TRBV4-3 with TRBJ1-2; 9 bases map to TRBD1. The CDR3 is 14 residues long. Germline values: CDR1 LGHNA, CDR2 YSLEER. The trim removed 3 bases at V and 8 bases at J, leaving 7 bases unmatched. This CDR3 reads CASSHTQGAGGYTF. The CDR3 nucleotides read TGCGCCAGCAGCCATACACAGGGGGCAGGGGGCTACACCTTC.

The V gene is TRBV19, the J gene TRBJ1-2, with 9 bases aligning to TRBD1. V lost 6 bases, J lost 6 bases, and 14 bases stayed unmatched. CDR1 is LNHDA and CDR2 is SQIVND in the germline V gene (reference sequence). This CDR3 is 16 amino acids long. CDR3 in amino acids: CASSLPRDRAFHGYTF. CDR3 coding DNA: TGTGCCAGTAGCCTACCCCGGGACAGGGCATTCCATGGCTACACCTTC.

Only a few counts were recorded for this clone. This chain joins TRBV4-3 and TRBJ1-5; D not resolved. V was pared by 0 bases and J by 6 bases, with 15 bases between. CDR1 LGHNA and CDR2 YSLEER come from the germline V gene. The CDR3 contains 16 residues. DNA of the CDR3: TGCGCCAGCAGCCAAGACCCAGTGGGCCTAAGTCAGCCCCAGCATTTT. It specifies CASSQDPVGLSQPQHF.

The chain recombines TRBV27 with TRBJ1-5; D gene uncertain. The V gene's germline CDR1 is MNHEY and CDR2 SMNVEV (reference sequence). CDR3 length: 14 residues. V was clipped by 5 bases and J by 0 bases, with 8 bases between them. CDR3 loop: CASSISDSNQPQHF. CDR3 coding DNA: TGTGCCAGCAGTATTTCAGATAGCAATCAGCCCCAGCATTTT.

In this sample, this clone turned up many times. The chain couples TRBV5-1 to TRBJ1-2; 9 bases map to TRBD1. Germline lookup yields CDR1 SGHRS and CDR2 YFSETQ. The CDR3 sequence is 15 residues long. V lost 3 bases and J lost 1; bases outside the gene matches: 4. This chain's CDR3 is CASSWGQGLNYGYTF. The CDR3 DNA reads as TGCGCCAGCAGCTGGGGACAGGGACTTAACTATGGCTACACCTTC.

The chain recombines TRBV30 with TRBJ2-1; TRBD2 matches at 8 bases. V lost 0 bases, J lost 3 bases, and 7 bases stayed unmatched. Germline V gene data show CDR1 as GTSNPN and CDR2 as SVGIG (reference sequence). The CDR3 is made up of 16 amino acids. The CDR3 is CAWSVLRAGGYNEQFF. The DNA for the CDR3 is TGTGCCTGGAGTGTACTTCGGGCGGGAGGCTACAATGAGCAGTTCTTC.

The chain joins TRBV9 to TRBJ1-5; D remains unclear. The CDR3 is 15 residues long. V dropped 4 bases and J dropped 5 bases, with 16 bases sitting between them. CDR1 is SGDLS, CDR2 YYNGEE, per germline. The CDR3 reads CASSPDYGLYQPQHF. In nucleotides, the CDR3 is TGTGCCAGCAGCCCCGACTACGGCTTATATCAGCCCCAGCATTTT.

V gene TRBV5-1 combines with J gene TRBJ1-1, with TRBD1 matching 12 bases. This CDR3 comprises 15 residues. Germline loops: CDR1 SGHRS, CDR2 YFSETQ. V lost 3 bases to trimming and J lost 4 bases; unmatched junction nucleotides: 4. The CDR3 reads CASSSGQGAFTEAFF. The CDR3, as DNA: TGCGCCAGCAGCTCGGGACAGGGGGCGTTCACTGAAGCTTTCTTT.

In this sample, this clone turned up once. The V call is TRBV11-2, the J call TRBJ2-7; 11 bases agree with TRBD2. Germline-derived CDR1 and CDR2 are SGHAT and FQNNGV. V lost 3 bases to trimming and J lost 1 base; unmatched junction nucleotides: 5. This CDR3 spans 16 amino acids. CDR3 coding DNA: TGTGCCAGCAGCTTCCGGCTAGCGGGAGGTTCCTACGAGCAGTACTTC. It yields the protein CASSFRLAGGSYEQYF.

This chain connects TRBV9 to TRBJ1-2, with D uncertain. The V end lost 1 base, the J end lost 7 bases, and 17 bases lay between the germline ends. The germline gives CDR1 SGDLS, CDR2 YYNGEE. The CDR3 runs to 15 residues. CDR3 DNA: TGTGCCAGCAGCGTAACCCGCGGGCCTCGGAGTGGCTACACCTTC. It encodes CASSVTRGPRSGYTF.

The V gene is TRBV19, the J gene TRBJ1-4; tentative D call: TRBD1 (6 bases). This CDR3 has 15 amino acids. Germline V gives CDR1 LNHDA, CDR2 SQIVND (reference sequence). The V gene lost 0 bases and the J gene lost 8 bases, with 13 bases spanning the gap. CDR3 DNA sequence: TGTGCCAGTAGTATAGATGGATATCAGGGGGAAAAACTGTTTTTT. Translating gives CASSIDGYQGEKLFF.

V and J are TRBV25-1 and TRBJ1-3; no definite D call. V was pared by 4 bases and J by 4 bases, with 8 bases between. Per germline, CDR1 MGHDK and CDR2 SYGVNS. The CDR3 has 13 amino acids. CDR3 coding DNA: TGTGCCAGCAGTGCCCTGGCCGGAAACACCATATATTTT. Residues: CASSALAGNTIYF.

This chain connects TRBV18 to TRBJ2-5; weak D call: TRBD1 (5 bases). Germline CDR1 and CDR2: KGHSH and LQKENI. CDR3 length: 14 amino acids. Trimming took 3 bases from V and 4 from J, leaving 12 bases between them. CDR3 in amino acids: CASSPTTVRETQYF. The CDR3 DNA is TGTGCCAGCTCACCTACGACAGTTCGAGAGACCCAGTACTTC.

The chain is built from TRBV5-1 and TRBJ1-4; 8 positions agree with TRBD1. Germline V gene data show CDR1 as SGHRS and CDR2 as YFSETQ. There are 16 residues in the CDR3. V gave up 4 bases and J gave up 13 bases; unmatched junction bases: 18. CDR3 coding DNA: TGCGCCAGCAGCCCCACTACAGGGGGTTCGGTAAGAGGACTGTTTTTT. This codes for CASSPTTGGSVRGLFF.